The T cell receptor (beta chain) described here comes from a study of blood T cell repertoires in COVID-19. The CDR3 runs 15 residues. V was pared by 3 bases and J by 4 bases, with 2 bases of the junction left unmatched. Germline CDR1 PRHDT, CDR2 FYEKMQ (reference sequence). The assay was immunoSEQ multiplex PCR, and TCRdb's table has in-frame clones only and misses some. The data hold roughly 32,000 clones, with 85% observed a single time. Sequenced sample: peripheral blood. The TCR was taken from a man between 60 and 75 years old with active or convalescent COVID-19. The chain couples TRBV13 to TRBJ2-5; TRBD2 matches at 13 bases. This CDR3 is CASSLWTSGRETQYF. The CDR3 DNA is TGTGCCAGCAGCTTGTGGACTAGCGGGAGAGAGACCCAGTACTTC.